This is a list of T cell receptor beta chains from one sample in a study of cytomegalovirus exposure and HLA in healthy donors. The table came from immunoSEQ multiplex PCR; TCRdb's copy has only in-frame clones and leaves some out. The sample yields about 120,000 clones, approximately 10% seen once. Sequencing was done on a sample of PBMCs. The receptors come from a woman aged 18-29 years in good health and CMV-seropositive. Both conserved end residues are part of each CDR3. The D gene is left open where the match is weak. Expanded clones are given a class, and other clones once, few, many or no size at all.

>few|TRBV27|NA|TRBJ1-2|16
TGTGCCAGCACCTCTCGCGGGGCGTCCGGAGGCTATGGCTACACCTTC
CASTSRGASGGYGYTF
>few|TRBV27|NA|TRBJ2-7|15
TGTGCCAGCCCCCGTTTCCCTAAAATACTATACGAGCAGTACTTC
CASPRFPKILYEQYF
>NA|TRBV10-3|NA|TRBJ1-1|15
TGTGCCATCACACCCCACGGGGGGGAGAACACTGAAGCTTTCTTT
CAITPHGGENTEAFF
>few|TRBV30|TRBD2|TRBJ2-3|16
TGTGCCTGGAGTGTAGGGACTAGACGGATCACAGATACGCAGTATTTT
CAWSVGTRRITDTQYF
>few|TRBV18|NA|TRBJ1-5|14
TGTGCCAGCTCACCAGGGGAGGGGAATCAGCCCCAGCATTTT
CASSPGEGNQPQHF
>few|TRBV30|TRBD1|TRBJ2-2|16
TGTGCCTGGATTTTGAGGGACAGGTGGGACACCGGGGAGCTGTTTTTT
CAWILRDRWDTGELFF
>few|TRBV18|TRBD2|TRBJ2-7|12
TGTGCCAGCTCCGGGACTAACTACGAGCAGTACTTC
CASSGTNYEQYF
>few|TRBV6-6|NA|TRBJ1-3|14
TGTGCCAGCAGTCCAGGATTGGCTGGAAACACCATATATTTT
CASSPGLAGNTIYF
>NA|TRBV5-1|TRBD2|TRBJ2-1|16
TGCGCCAGCAGCTTGGACGGACTAGCGGGATACAATGAGCAGTTCTTC
CASSLDGLAGYNEQFF
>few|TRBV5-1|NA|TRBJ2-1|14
TGCGCCAGTCGGCGGGGAGGGGGAATCAATGAGCAGTTCTTC
CASRRGGGINEQFF
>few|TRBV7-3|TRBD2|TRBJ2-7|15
TGTGCCAGCAGCTTAACGGCGGGAGAGGTCTACGAGCAGTACTTC
CASSLTAGEVYEQYF
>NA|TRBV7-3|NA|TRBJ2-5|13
TGTGCCAGCAGTCGCGGAGCCGGGGAGACCCAGTACTTC
CASSRGAGETQYF